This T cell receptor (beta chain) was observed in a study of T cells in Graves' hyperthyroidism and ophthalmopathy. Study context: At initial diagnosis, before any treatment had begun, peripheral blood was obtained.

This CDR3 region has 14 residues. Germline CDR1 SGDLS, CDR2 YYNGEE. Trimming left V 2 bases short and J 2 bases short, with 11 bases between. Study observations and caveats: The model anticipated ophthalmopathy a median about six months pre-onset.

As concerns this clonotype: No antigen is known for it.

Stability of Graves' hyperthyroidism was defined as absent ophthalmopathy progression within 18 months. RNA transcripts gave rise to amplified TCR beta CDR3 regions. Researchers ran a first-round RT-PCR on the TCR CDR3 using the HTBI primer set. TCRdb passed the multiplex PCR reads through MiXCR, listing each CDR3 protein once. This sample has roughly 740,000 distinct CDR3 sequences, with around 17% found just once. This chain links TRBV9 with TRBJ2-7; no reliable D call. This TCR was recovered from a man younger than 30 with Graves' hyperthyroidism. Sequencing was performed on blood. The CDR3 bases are TGTGCCAGCAGCGTCGATGACTGGACCTACGAGCAGTACTTC. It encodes CASSVDDWTYEQYF. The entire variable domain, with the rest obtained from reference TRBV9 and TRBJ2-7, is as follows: DSGVTQTPKHLITATGQRVTLRCSPRSGDLSVYWYQQSLDQGLQFLIQYYNGEERAKGNILERFSAQQFPDLHSELNLSSLELGDSALYFCASSVDDWTYEQYFGPGTRLTVT.